The present T cell receptor beta chain was sequenced within a study of T cells in women clearing cervical HPV infection. Findings and caveats of the study: Combining TCR richness with V gene abundances gave about 0.87 AUC.

Sequencing was performed with immunoSEQ multiplex PCR; in TCRdb, only in-frame clones are kept and a portion is missing. Its table records fewer than 40,000 clones. About this clone: Its antigen is currently unknown. The read ends 3 residues before the CDR3 terminus; that terminus is restored from the germline J gene.

The CDR3 is 16 amino acids. Trimming cost V 6 bases and J 1 base; bases outside gene matches: 11. CDR1 and CDR2 from the germline V gene are SNHLY and FYNNEI. The genes are TRBV2 and TRBJ2-7, with 8 nucleotides matching TRBD1. The sequenced sample consisted of blood buffy coat. The receptor comes from a woman between 18 and 70 years old with a cervical HPV16 infection that either progressed to CIN3+ or cleared (not recorded which). The CDR3 loop is CASRGPRGLQSYEQYF. Incomplete CDR3 DNA: TGTGCCAGCAGGGGCCCCAGGGGGCTCCAATCCTACGAG.